This T cell receptor beta chain was profiled in a study of tumor-infiltrating lymphocytes in primary liver carcinoma. Looking at the study overall: These patients were men and women whose ages were 30 to 69 years.

Germline V CDR1 and CDR2: SQVTM, ANQGSEA. This CDR3 has 13 residues. TCR beta cDNA was prepared out of around 460 ng total RNA by means of a constant-region primer. What produced the TCR beta libraries was three nested multiplex PCR rounds using slightly modified ARM-PCR. With TRBV1-TRBV30 forward primers and a C-beta reverse primer, the first two PCR rounds were run for about 10 cycles each. MiXCR was run by TCRdb on the multiplex PCR reads, yielding one entry per CDR3 protein. The data hold 95,000 to 150,000 distinct CDR3 sequences, with about two thirds observed a single time. Extraction of RNA together with DNA used roughly 19-32 mg of unsorted bulk tissue. Patients showed chronic HBV infection and an absence of prior treatment.

V usage is TRBV29-1 and J usage is TRBJ2-3; D unresolved. The assigned J gene may be wrong: the sequence end matches TRBJ1-5 better. The sequencing input was tumor-adjacent normal liver tissue. This sequence originates from a woman between 55 and 75 years old with primary liver carcinoma and hepatitis B virus infection. The CDR3 protein is CSTGITSTDTQHF. In DNA form, the CDR3 reads TGCAGCACCGGAATCACGAGCACAGATACGCAGCATTTT.